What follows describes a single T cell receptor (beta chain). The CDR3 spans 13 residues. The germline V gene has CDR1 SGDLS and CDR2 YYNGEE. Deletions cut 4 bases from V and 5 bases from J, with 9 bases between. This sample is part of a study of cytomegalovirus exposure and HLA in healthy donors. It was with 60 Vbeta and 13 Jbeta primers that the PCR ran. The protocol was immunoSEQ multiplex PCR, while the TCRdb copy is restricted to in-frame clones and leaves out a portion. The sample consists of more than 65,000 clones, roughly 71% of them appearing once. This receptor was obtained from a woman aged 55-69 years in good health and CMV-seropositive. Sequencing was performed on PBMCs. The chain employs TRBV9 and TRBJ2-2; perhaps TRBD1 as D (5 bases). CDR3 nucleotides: TGTGCCAGCAGCACGACAGAAACCGGGGAGCTGTTTTTT. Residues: CASSTTETGELFF.